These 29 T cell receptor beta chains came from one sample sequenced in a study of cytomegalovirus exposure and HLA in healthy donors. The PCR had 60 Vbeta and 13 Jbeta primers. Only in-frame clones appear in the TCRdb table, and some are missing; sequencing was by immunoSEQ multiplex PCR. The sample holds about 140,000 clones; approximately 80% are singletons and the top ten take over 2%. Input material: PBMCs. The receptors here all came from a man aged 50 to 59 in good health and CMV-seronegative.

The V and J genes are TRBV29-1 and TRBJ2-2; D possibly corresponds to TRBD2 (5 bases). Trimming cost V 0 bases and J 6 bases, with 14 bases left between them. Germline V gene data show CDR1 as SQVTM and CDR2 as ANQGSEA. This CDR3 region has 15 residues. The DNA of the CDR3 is TGCAGCGTTGAAGATCAGTTTGCGAGGGCCGGGGAGCTGTTTTTT. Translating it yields CSVEDQFARAGELFF.

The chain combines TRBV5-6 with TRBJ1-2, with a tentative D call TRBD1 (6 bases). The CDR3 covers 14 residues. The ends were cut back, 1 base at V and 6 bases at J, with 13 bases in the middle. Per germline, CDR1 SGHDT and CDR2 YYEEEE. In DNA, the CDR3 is TGTGCCAGCAGCTTGTACAGGGCCGAGGATGGCTACACCTTC. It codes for CASSLYRAEDGYTF.

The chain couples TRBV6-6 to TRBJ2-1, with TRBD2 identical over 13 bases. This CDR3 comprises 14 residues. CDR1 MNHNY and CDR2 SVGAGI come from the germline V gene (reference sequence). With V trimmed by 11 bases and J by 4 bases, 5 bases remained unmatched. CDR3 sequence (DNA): TGTGCCTCAACGGGACTAGCGGGGTACAATGAGCAGTTCTTC. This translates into CASTGLAGYNEQFF.

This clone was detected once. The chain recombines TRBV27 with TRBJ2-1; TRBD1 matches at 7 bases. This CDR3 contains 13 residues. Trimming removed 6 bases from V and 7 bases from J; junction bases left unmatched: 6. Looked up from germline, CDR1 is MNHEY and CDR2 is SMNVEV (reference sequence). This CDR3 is CASRRQGGNEQFF. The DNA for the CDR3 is TGTGCCAGCAGGAGACAGGGCGGGAATGAGCAGTTCTTC.

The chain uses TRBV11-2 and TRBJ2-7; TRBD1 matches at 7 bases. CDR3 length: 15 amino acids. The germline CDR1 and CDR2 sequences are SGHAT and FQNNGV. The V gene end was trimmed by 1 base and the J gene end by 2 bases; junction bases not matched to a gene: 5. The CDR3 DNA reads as TGTGCCAGCAGCTTAGTCGTACAGGGGCCCTACGAGCAGTACTTC. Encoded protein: CASSLVVQGPYEQYF.

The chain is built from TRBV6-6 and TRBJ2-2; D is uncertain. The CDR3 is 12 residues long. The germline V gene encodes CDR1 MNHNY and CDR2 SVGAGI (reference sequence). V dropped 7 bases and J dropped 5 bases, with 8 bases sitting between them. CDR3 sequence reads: CASNLETGELFF. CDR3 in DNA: TGTGCCAGCAACTTAGAAACCGGGGAGCTGTTTTTT.

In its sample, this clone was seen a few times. In DNA form, the CDR3 reads TGTGCCAGCTCAAGGGGGCCGTACCAAGAGACCCAGTACTTC. Translated, it gives CASSRGPYQETQYF. The rearrangement joins TRBV18 to TRBJ2-5; 7 bases agree with TRBD1. V dropped 5 bases and J dropped 0; count of bases not matched to a gene: 3. Germline-derived CDR1 and CDR2 are KGHSH and LQKENI. This CDR3 contains 14 residues. The whole variable domain, remainder taken from reference TRBV18 and TRBJ2-5, is NAGVMQNPRHLVRRRGQEARLRCSPMKGHSHVYWYRQLPEEGLKFMVYLQKENIIDESGMPKERFSAEFPKEGPSILRIQQVVRGDSAAYFCASSRGPYQETQYFGPGTRLLVL.

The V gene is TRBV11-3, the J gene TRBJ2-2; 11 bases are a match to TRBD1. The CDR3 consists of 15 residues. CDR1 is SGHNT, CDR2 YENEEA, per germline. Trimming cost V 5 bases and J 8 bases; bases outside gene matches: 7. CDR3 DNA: TGTGCCAGCAGCCCAAGGACAGGGGGCCAAGGGGAGCTGTTTTTT. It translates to CASSPRTGGQGELFF.

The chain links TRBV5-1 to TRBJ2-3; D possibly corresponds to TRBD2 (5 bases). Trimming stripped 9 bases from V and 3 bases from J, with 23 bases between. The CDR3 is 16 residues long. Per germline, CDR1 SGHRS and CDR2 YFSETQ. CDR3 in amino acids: CATASGFREVTDTQYF. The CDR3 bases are TGCGCCACCGCGAGCGGTTTTCGAGAGGTAACAGATACGCAGTATTTT.

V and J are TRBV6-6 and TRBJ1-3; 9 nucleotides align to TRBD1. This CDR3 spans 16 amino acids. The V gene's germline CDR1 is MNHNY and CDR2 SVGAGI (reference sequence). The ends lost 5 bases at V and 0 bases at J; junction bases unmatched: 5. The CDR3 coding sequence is TGTGCCAGCAGTGGACAGGGGATAAGCTCTGGAAACACCATATATTTT. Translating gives CASSGQGISSGNTIYF.

The CDR3 DNA follows: TGCGCCAGCAGCCCCTTAGAGGGGGTCGGTGGCTCACCCCTCCACTTT. It is translated as CASSPLEGVGGSPLHF. The chain combines TRBV5-1 with TRBJ1-6; a possible D gene is TRBD1 (6 bases). Trimming removed 4 bases at V and 10 bases at J, with 21 bases between. There are 16 residues in the CDR3. CDR1 SGHRS and CDR2 YFSETQ come from the germline V gene.

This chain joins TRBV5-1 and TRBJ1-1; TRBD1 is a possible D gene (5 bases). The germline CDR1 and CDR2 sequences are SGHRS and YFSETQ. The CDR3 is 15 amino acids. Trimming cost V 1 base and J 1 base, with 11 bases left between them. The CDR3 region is CASSLLQGRNTEAFF. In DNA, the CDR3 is TGCGCCAGCAGCTTGTTGCAGGGTCGGAACACTGAAGCTTTCTTT.

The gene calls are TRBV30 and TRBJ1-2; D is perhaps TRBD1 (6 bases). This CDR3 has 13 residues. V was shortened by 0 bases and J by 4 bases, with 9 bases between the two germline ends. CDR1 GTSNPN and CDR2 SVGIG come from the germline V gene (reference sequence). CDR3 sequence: CAWSVGASYGYTF. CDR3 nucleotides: TGTGCCTGGAGTGTGGGGGCCAGCTATGGCTACACCTTC.

The CDR3 DNA sequence: TGTGCCAGCAGCTTAGCCATCGAGCAGTACTTC. Protein: CASSLAIEQYF. The rearrangement links TRBV7-2 to TRBJ2-7; D is undetermined. The CDR3 has 11 residues. The germline V gene encodes CDR1 SGHTA and CDR2 FQGNSA. Trimming left V 0 bases short and J 6 bases short, with 3 bases between. The full variable domain, its missing parts supplied by reference TRBV7-2 and TRBJ2-7, is GAGVSQSPSNKVTEKGKDVELRCDPISGHTALYWYRQSLGQGLEFLIYFQGNSAPDKSGLPSDRFSAERTGGSVSTLTIQRTQQEDSAVYLCASSLAIEQYFGPGTRLTVT.

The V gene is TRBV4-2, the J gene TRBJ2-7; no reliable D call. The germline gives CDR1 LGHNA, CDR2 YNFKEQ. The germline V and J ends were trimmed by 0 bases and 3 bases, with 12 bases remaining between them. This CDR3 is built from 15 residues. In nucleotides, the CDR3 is TGTGCCAGCAGCCAAGAATTTCGGTTAGACTACGAGCAGTACTTC. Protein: CASSQEFRLDYEQYF.

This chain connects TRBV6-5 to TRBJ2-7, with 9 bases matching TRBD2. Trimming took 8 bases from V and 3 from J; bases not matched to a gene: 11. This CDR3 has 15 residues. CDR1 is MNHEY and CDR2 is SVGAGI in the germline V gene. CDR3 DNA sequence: TGTGCCAGCTTACCCAAGGGCGGGAGGGTCTACGAGCAGTACTTC. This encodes CASLPKGGRVYEQYF.

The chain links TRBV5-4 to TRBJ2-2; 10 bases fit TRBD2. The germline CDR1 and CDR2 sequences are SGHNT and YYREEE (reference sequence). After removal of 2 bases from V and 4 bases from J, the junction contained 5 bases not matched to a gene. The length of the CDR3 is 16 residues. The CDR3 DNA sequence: TGTGCCAGCAGCTTACTCCCTAGCGGGAGCACCGGGGAGCTGTTTTTT. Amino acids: CASSLLPSGSTGELFF.

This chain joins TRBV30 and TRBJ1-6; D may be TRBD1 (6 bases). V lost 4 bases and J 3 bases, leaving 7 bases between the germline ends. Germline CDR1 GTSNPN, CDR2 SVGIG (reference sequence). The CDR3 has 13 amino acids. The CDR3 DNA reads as TGTGCCTGGACAGGGGTCTATAATTCACCCCTCCACTTT. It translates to CAWTGVYNSPLHF.

Here the CDR3 reads CASSEPPRTETQHNQGAAQYF. The DNA for the CDR3 is TGTGCCAGTAGTGAGCCTCCTCGGACAGAGACACAACATAATCAGGGGGCGGCCCAGTACTTC. The chain carries TRBV19 and TRBJ2-5; TRBD1 aligns across 8 bases. The CDR3 totals 21 residues. The V segment lost 5 bases and the J segment 9 bases; nucleotides outside the gene matches: 32. Germline V gives CDR1 LNHDA, CDR2 SQIVND (reference sequence).

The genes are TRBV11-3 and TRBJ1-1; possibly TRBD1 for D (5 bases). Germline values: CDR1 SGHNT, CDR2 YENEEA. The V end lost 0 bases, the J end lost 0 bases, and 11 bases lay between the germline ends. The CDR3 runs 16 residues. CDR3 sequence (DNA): TGTGCCAGCAGCTTAGAGAGCCTGACAGTGAACACTGAAGCTTTCTTT. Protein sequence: CASSLESLTVNTEAFF.

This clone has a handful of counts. The CDR3 reads CASSISSSSYNEQFF. The CDR3, as DNA: TGTGCCAGCAGTATTAGCTCGAGCTCCTACAATGAGCAGTTCTTC. This chain connects TRBV6-1 to TRBJ2-1; D not certain. Germline V gene lookup returns CDR1 MNHNS and CDR2 SASEGT. This CDR3 is built from 15 residues. V lost 5 bases and J lost 0, with 11 bases in between.

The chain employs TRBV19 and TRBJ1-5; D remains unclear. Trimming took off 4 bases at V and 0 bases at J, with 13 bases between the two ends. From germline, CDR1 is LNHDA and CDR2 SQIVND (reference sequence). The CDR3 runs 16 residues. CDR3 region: CASSTIDRDSNQPQHF. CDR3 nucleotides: TGTGCCAGTAGTACCATCGACCGGGATAGCAATCAGCCCCAGCATTTT.

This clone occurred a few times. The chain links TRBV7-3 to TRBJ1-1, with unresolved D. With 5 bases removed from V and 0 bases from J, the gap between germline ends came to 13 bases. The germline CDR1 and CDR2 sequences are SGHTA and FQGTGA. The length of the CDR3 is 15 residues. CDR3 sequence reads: CASSLEAVVNTEAFF. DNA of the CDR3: TGTGCCAGCAGCCTTGAGGCTGTCGTGAACACTGAAGCTTTCTTT. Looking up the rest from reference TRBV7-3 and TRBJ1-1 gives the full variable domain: GAGVSQTPSNKVTEKGKYVELRCDPISGHTALYWYRQSLGQGPEFLIYFQGTGAADDSGLPNDRFFAVRPEGSVSTLKIQRTERGDSAVYLCASSLEAVVNTEAFFGQGTRLTVV.

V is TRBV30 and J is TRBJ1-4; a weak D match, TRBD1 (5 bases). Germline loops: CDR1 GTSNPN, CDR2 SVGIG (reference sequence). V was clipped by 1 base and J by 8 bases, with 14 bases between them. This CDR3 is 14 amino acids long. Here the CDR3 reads CAWSAAGLREKLFF. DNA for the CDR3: TGTGCCTGGAGTGCGGCAGGGTTGAGAGAAAAACTGTTTTTT. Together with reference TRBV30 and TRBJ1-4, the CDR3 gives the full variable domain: SQTIHQWPATLVQPVGSPLSLECTVEGTSNPNLYWYRQAAGRGLQLLFYSVGIGQISSEVPQNLSASRPQDRQFILSSKKLLLSDSGFYLCAWSAAGLREKLFFGSGTQLSVL.

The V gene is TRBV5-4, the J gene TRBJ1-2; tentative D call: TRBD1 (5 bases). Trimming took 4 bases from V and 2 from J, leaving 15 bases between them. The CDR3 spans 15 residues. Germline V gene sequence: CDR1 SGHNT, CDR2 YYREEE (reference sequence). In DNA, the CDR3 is TGTGCCAGCAGCCTGGGGGGAGGGCTGAACTATGGCTACACCTTC. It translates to CASSLGGGLNYGYTF.

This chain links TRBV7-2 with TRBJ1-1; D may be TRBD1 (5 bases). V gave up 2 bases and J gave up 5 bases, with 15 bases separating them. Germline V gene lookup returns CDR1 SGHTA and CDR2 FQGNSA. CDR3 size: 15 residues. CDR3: CASSLRGQAVTEAFF. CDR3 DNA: TGTGCCAGCAGCTTAAGGGGCCAGGCCGTGACTGAAGCTTTCTTT.

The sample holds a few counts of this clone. This chain's CDR3 is CASTKTPRVRLSTDTQYF. For the CDR3, the DNA is TGTGCCAGCACCAAGACGCCCAGGGTACGACTCAGCACAGATACGCAGTATTTT. This chain links TRBV14 with TRBJ2-3, with D tentatively TRBD1 (5 bases). CDR3 length: 18 amino acids. Germline assignment: CDR1 SGHDN and CDR2 FVKESK. Deletions cut 7 bases from V and 0 bases from J, with 23 bases between.

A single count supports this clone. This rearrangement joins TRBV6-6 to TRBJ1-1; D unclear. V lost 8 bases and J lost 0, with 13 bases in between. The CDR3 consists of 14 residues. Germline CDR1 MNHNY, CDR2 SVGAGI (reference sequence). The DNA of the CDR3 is TGTGCCAGCGCTATACGGAGTATGAACACTGAAGCTTTCTTT. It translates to CASAIRSMNTEAFF.

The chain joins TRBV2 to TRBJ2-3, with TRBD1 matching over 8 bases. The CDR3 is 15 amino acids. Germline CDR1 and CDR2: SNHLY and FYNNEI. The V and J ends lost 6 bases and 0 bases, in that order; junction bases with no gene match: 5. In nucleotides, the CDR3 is TGTGCCAGCAGCAGGACAGGGAGCAGCACAGATACGCAGTATTTT. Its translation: CASSRTGSSTDTQYF.